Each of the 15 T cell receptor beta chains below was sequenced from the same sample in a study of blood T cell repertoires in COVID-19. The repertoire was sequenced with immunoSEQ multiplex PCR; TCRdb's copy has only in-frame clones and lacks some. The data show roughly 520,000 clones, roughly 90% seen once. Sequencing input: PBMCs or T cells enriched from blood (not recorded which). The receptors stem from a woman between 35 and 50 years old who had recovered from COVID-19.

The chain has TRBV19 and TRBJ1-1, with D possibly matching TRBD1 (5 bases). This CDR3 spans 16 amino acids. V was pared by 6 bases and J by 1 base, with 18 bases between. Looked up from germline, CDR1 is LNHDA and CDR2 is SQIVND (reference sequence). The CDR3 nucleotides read TGTGCCAGTAGCACCTCATCTACAGGCAGGAACACTGAAGCTTTCTTT. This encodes CASSTSSTGRNTEAFF.

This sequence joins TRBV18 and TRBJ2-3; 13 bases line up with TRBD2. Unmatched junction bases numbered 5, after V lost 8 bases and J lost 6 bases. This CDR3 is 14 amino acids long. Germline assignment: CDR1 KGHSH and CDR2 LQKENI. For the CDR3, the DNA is TGTGCCAGCGGACTAGCGGGAGAGGAGGATACGCAGTATTTT. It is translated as CASGLAGEEDTQYF.

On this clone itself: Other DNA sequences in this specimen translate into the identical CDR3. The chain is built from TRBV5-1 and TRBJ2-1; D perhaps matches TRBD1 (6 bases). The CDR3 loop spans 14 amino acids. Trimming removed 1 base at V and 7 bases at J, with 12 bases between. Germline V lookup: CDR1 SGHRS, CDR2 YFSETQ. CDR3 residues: CASSLQGLGNEQFF. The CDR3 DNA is TGCGCCAGCAGCTTGCAGGGGTTAGGGAATGAGCAGTTCTTC. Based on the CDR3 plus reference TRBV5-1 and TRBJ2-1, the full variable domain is KAGVTQTPRYLIKTRGQQVTLSCSPISGHRSVSWYQQTPGQGLQFLFEYFSETQRNKGNFPGRFSGRQFSNSRSEMNVSTLELGDSALYLCASSLQGLGNEQFFGPGTRLTVL.

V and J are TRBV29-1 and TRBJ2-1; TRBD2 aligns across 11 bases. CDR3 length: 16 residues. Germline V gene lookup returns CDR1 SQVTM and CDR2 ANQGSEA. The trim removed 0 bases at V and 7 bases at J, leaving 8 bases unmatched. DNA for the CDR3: TGCAGCGTTGAAGATACTAGCGGGAGTTTTATGAATGAGCAGTTCTTC. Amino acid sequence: CSVEDTSGSFMNEQFF.

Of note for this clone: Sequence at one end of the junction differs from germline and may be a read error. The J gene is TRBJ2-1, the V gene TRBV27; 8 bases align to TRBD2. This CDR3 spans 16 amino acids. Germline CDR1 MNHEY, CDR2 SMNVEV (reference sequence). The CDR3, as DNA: TGTGCCAGCGGTTTAATCGGCGGGAGGAGGTACAATGAGCAGTTCTTC. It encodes CASGLIGGRRYNEQFF.

The CDR3 DNA reads TGTGCCAGCAGCTTGAGACTAGCGGGACGAGAGACCCAGTACTTC. Translating gives CASSLRLAGRETQYF. This chain links TRBV5-4 with TRBJ2-5, with 11 positions matching TRBD2. Germline V lookup: CDR1 SGHNT, CDR2 YYREEE (reference sequence). The CDR3 runs to 15 residues. Trimming cost V 1 base and J 4 bases; bases outside gene matches: 3.

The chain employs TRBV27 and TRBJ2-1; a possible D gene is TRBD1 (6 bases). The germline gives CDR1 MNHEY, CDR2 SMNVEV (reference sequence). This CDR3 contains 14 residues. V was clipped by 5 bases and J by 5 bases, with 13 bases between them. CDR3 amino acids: CASSHQDSNNEQFF. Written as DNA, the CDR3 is TGTGCCAGCAGTCACCAGGACAGCAACAATGAGCAGTTCTTC.

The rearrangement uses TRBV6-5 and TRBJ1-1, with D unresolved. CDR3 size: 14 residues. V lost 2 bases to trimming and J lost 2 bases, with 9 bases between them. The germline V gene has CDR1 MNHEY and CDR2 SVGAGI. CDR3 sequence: CASSYGGVNTEAFF. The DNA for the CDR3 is TGTGCCAGCAGTTACGGTGGAGTTAACACTGAAGCTTTCTTT.

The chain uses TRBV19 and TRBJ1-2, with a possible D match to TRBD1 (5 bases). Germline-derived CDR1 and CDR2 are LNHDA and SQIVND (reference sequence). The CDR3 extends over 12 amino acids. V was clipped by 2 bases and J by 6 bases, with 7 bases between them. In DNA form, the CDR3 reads TGTGCCAGTAGTATATGGGGGGATGGCTACACCTTC. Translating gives CASSIWGDGYTF. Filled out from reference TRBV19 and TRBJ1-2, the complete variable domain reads DGGITQSPKYLFRKEGQNVTLSCEQNLNHDAMYWYRQDPGQGLRLIYYSQIVNDFQKGDIAEGYSVSREKKESFPLTVTSAQKNPTAFYLCASSIWGDGYTFGSGTRLTVV.

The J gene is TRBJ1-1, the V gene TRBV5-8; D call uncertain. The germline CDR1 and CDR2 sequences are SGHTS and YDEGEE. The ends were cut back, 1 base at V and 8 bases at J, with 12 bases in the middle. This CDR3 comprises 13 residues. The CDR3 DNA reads TGTGCCAGCAGCTTGCGAAGCCGCGGGGAAGCTTTCTTT. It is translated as CASSLRSRGEAFF.

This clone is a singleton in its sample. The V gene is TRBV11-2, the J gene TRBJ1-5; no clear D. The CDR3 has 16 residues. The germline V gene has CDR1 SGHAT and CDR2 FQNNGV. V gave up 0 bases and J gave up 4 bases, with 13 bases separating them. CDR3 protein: CASSLDAQRPNQPQHF. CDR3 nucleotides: TGTGCCAGCAGCTTAGACGCACAGAGACCTAATCAGCCCCAGCATTTT.

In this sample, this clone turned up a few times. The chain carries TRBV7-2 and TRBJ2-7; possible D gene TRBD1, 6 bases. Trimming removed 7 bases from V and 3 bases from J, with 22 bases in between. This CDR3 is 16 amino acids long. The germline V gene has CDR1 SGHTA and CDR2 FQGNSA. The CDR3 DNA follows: TGTGCCAGCACCTCCCGCCCGGGACACCCCGACTACGAGCAGTACTTC. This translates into CASTSRPGHPDYEQYF.

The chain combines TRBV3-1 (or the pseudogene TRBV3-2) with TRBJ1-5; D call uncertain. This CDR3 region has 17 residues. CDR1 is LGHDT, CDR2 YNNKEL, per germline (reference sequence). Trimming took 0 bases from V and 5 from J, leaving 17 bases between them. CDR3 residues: CASSQEPRQTMDQPQHF. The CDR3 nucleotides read TGTGCCAGCAGCCAAGAACCCCGGCAGACTATGGATCAGCCCCAGCATTTT.

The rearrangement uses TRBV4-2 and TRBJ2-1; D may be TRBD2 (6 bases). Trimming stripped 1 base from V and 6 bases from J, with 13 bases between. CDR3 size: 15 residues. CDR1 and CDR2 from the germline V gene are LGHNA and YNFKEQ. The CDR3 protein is CASSQAGDLANEQFF. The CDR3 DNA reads TGTGCCAGCAGCCAAGCGGGGGACCTCGCCAATGAGCAGTTCTTC.

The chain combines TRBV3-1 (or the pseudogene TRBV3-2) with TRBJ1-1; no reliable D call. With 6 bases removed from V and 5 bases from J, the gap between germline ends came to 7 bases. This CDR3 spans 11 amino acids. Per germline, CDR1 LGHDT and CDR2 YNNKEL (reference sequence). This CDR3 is CASRSVTEAFF. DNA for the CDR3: TGTGCCAGCAGATCAGTGACTGAAGCTTTCTTT.